This T cell receptor beta chain stems from a study of cytomegalovirus exposure and HLA in healthy donors. Sequencing used immunoSEQ multiplex PCR; TCRdb keeps in-frame clones, though not all of them. Of 180,000 or so clones detected, 65% to 90% appear once; the ten largest clones hold about an eighth. J lost 2 bases, V lost 8 bases, and 5 bases had no gene match. Germline CDR1 is MDHEN and CDR2 is SYDVKM. This CDR3 has 13 amino acids. The J gene is TRBJ1-1, the V gene TRBV28, with 7 bases aligning to TRBD1. The sequencing sample was made of PBMCs. This receptor was obtained from a woman younger than 45 in good health and CMV-seropositive. The CDR3 DNA follows: TGTGCCAGCTTGGGGACAGAAAACACTGAAGCTTTCTTT. Protein: CASLGTENTEAFF.